This T cell receptor (beta chain) comes out of a study of human T cells and chemical hapten exposure. The wider study: The scalp of each patient received a weekly diphenylcyclopropenone dose for the full roughly 25-week study.

Study results and limitations: Because all patients had alopecia, their immune responses might differ from healthy ones. Expanded TCR sets contained significantly more large CDR3 similarity clusters than controls.

Within the library, unique molecular identifiers were attached to each individual cDNA molecule. TCRdb processed the RACE reads anew with MiXCR; each CDR3 protein has one entry. Of about 120,000 distinct CDR3 sequences listed, roughly 13% are singletons. Time point reported: patch test 1, 2 weeks after DPC sensitization. As to treatment: therapeutic diphenylcyclopropenone sensitization with weekly scalp DPC. Trimming shortened V by 0 bases and J by 9 bases, and 10 bases separated the two germline ends. Germline V gene sequence: CDR1 SGHRS, CDR2 YFSETQ. CDR3 length: 13 residues. This clonotype was seen a handful of times. Its matching antigen is unknown.

The sequence was collected from a man between 18 and 29 years old with alopecia areata. Some clones in this sample may be carry-over from other donors' samples. The sequences come from whole blood, collected in connection with sensitization to the hapten diphenylcyclopropenone (DPC). The rearrangement links TRBV5-1 to TRBJ2-1; D is perhaps TRBD2 (5 bases). The CDR3 DNA follows: TGCGCCAGCAGCTTGGCACTAGAAGGTGAGCAGTTCTTC. Translating it yields CASSLALEGEQFF.